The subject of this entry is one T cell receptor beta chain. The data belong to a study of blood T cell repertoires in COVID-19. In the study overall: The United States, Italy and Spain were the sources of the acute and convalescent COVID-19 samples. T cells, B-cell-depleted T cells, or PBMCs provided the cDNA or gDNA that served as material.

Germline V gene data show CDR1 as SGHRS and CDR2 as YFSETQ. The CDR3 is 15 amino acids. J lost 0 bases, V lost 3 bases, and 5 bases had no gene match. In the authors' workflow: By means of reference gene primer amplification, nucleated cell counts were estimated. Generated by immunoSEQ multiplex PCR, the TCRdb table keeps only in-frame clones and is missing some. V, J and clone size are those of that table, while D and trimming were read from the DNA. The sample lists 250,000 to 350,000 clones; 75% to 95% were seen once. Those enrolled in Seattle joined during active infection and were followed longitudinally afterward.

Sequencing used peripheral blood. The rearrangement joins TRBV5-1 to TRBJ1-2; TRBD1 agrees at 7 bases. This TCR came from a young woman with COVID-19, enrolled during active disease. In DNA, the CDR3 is TGCGCCAGCAGCTCTGAGGGACAGCCTAACTATGGCTACACCTTC. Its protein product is CASSSEGQPNYGYTF.